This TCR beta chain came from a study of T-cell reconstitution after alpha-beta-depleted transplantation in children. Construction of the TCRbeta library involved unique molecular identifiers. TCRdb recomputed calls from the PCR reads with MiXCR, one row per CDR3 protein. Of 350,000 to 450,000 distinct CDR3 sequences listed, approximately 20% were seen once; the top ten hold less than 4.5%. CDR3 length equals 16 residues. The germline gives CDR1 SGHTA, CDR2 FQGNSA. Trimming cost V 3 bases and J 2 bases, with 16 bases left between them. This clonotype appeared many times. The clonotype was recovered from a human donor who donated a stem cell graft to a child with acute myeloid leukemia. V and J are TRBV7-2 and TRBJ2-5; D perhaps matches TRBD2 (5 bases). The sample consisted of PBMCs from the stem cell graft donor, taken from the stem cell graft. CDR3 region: CASSFGRGSRQETQYF. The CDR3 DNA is TGTGCCAGCAGCTTCGGGCGTGGGAGTCGGCAAGAGACCCAGTACTTC.